This is a list of T cell receptor beta chains from one sample in a study of blood T cell repertoires in COVID-19. Profiling relied on immunoSEQ multiplex PCR, and the TCRdb table lists in-frame clones only, not all of them. The sample lists around 330,000 clones; 85% were seen once. The sample comprised PBMCs or T cells enriched from blood (not recorded which). Receptors originate from a woman younger than 45 who had been exposed to COVID-19. CDR3s include the opening cysteine and the closing phenylalanine or tryptophan. A D gene is named only where the DNA matches it firmly. Rows give clone size only sometimes, using once, few, many, or a class for an expanded clone.

TRBD1,.,TRBV28,TRBJ2-2,TGTGCCAGCAGTTTAGGGACAGGGGCCGGGGAGCTGTTTTTT,CASSLGTGAGELFF
TRBD2,once,TRBV11-1,TRBJ2-7,TGTGCCAGCAGCGTAGGGACTAGCGGCTTCTACGAGCAGTACTTC,CASSVGTSGFYEQYF
.,.,TRBV29-1,TRBJ1-1,TGCAGCGTTGCCGACAGGCAAGGCACTGAAGCTTTCTTT,CSVADRQGTEAFF
TRBD1,.,TRBV24-1,TRBJ2-5,TGTGCCACCAGTGACCCGACAGGGGTGGAGACCCAGTACTTC,CATSDPTGVETQYF
.,.,TRBV5-1,TRBJ1-5,TGCGCCAGCAGCTTGGAGTCAGATCAGCCCCAGCATTTT,CASSLESDQPQHF
.,.,TRBV18,TRBJ2-5,TGTGCCAGCTCACCCAGACTAGGAGGAGAGACCCAGTACTTC,CASSPRLGGETQYF
TRBD2,.,TRBV30,TRBJ2-7,TGTGCCTGGAGTACAAGGGGCGGGGGGGCCCTCTTC,CAWSTRGGGALF
.,once,TRBV7-2,TRBJ2-5,TGTGCCAGCAGCTTAGTAGGGGGGGTGGAGACCCAGTACTTC,CASSLVGGVETQYF
.,.,TRBV2,TRBJ1-5,TGTGCCAGCAGTGATGTCGGGGAGAATCAGCCCCAGCATTTT,CASSDVGENQPQHF
.,.,TRBV7-9,TRBJ2-7,TGTGCCAGCAGCTCTGAGGGCCGGCTTTACGAGCAGTACTTC,CASSSEGRLYEQYF
.,.,TRBV4-3,TRBJ1-4,TGCGCCAGCAGCCAAGATTACCCCCGGGTGGGTGAAAAACTGTTTTTT,CASSQDYPRVGEKLFF
.,.,TRBV5-1,TRBJ2-2,TGCGCCAGCAGCTTAAAGTCTTCGGGATCCGGGGAGCTGTTTTTT,CASSLKSSGSGELFF
.,.,TRBV5-1,TRBJ2-7,TGCGCCAGCAGCTTGAGGGGGACGGGAAACCACGAGCAGTACTTC,CASSLRGTGNHEQYF
.,.,TRBV5-4,TRBJ2-5,TGTGCCAGCAGCTTGGGGCCAGTCAGGGGAGAGACCCAGTACTTC,CASSLGPVRGETQYF
TRBD1,.,TRBV11-1,TRBJ2-2,TGTGCCAGCAGCCCCTCCCAGGGGGCGAGCGGGGAGCTGTTTTTT,CASSPSQGASGELFF
TRBD1,few,TRBV6-2/TRBV6-3,TRBJ1-2,TGTGCCAGCAGTCGGACAGGGGGAAACTATGGCTACACCTTC,CASSRTGGNYGYTF
.,.,TRBV7-9,TRBJ2-2,TGTGCCAGCAGCTTGGAGGGGGCGTTCACCGGGGAGCTGTTTTTT,CASSLEGAFTGELFF
.,once,TRBV24-1,TRBJ2-5,TGTGCCACCAGTGATTTACACAGGATTCAAGAGACCCAGTACTTC,CATSDLHRIQETQYF
TRBD2,.,TRBV6-2/TRBV6-3,TRBJ2-1,TGTGCCAGCAGTTACGGGGGGGTCTTCTACAATGAGCAGTTCTTC,CASSYGGVFYNEQFF
.,.,TRBV6-2/TRBV6-3,TRBJ1-6,TGTGCCAGCAGTTTCCCAGGGGCTGCAGACGTGGTTTATAATTCACCCCTCCACTTT,CASSFPGAADVVYNSPLHF
TRBD1,.,TRBV19,TRBJ2-1,TGTGCCAGTAGTATAGCACAGGGGGACAATGAGCAGTTCTTC,CASSIAQGDNEQFF
.,.,TRBV14,TRBJ1-2,TGTGCCAGCAGCCCGAGTGATAACTATGGCTACACCTTC,CASSPSDNYGYTF
.,few,TRBV2,TRBJ1-6,TGTGCCAGGGCAGGGGTTAATTCTGATTCACCCCTCCACTTT,CARAGVNSDSPLHF
TRBD2,.,TRBV6-5,TRBJ2-3,TGTGCCACTACTAGCGGGAACCCAGATACGCAGTATTTT,CATTSGNPDTQYF
TRBD1,.,TRBV7-9,TRBJ1-3,TGTGCCAGCAGCTTACAGGGGGTCTCTGGAAACACCATATATTTT,CASSLQGVSGNTIYF
TRBD2,.,TRBV11-3,TRBJ2-1,TGTGCCAGCAGCTTAGAAGGACTAGCGGGGGGGGAGCAGTTCTTC,CASSLEGLAGGEQFF
TRBD1,.,TRBV27,TRBJ1-2,TGTGCCAGCGGTACAGGGGGCATTGGCTACACCTTC,CASGTGGIGYTF
.,.,TRBV27,TRBJ1-5,TGTGCCAGCAGTTCTGACACAACGGTGAATCAGCCCCAGCATTTT,CASSSDTTVNQPQHF
TRBD1,.,TRBV19,TRBJ1-5,TGTGCCAGTCAACCCGGGACAGGCCGTTCCCCCAATCAGCCCCAGCATTTT,CASQPGTGRSPNQPQHF
.,.,TRBV9,TRBJ2-6,TGTGCCAGCAGCGTAGAGGGGTCTGGGGCCAACGTCCTGACTTTC,CASSVEGSGANVLTF
.,.,TRBV19,TRBJ1-6,TGTGCCAGTAGTATAAACGACAGGCTGAATTCACCCCTCCACTTT,CASSINDRLNSPLHF
.,.,TRBV4-3,TRBJ1-4,TGCGCCAGCAGTCTCGGGACAAGCAATGAAAAACTGTTTTTT,CASSLGTSNEKLFF
TRBD1,.,TRBV5-1,TRBJ1-2,TGCGCCAGCAGTCAATACCGGGACAGGGGGAGGCGTGTACTTGGCTACACCTTC,CASSQYRDRGRRVLGYTF
.,.,TRBV9,TRBJ2-3,TGTGCCAGCAGCGACCCAGCAGTGAGGCCGGCCACAGATACGCAGTATTTT,CASSDPAVRPATDTQYF
.,.,TRBV27,TRBJ2-3,TGTGCCAGCAGTTTAAGACATCCGAGCACAGATACGCAGTATTTT,CASSLRHPSTDTQYF
.,.,TRBV28,TRBJ2-7,TGTGCCAGCAGTTTAGCCACAGGCCAGCAGTACTTC,CASSLATGQQYF
TRBD2,.,TRBV28,TRBJ2-3,TGTGCCAGCGAGCGGGACACAGATACGCAGTATTTT,CASERDTDTQYF
.,.,TRBV7-9,TRBJ2-3,TGTGCCAGCAGTATTGAGGTTTCAGATACGCAGTATTTT,CASSIEVSDTQYF
.,.,TRBV4-2,TRBJ1-5,TGTGCCAGCAGCCAAGTAGGCCCGGCGGGCAATCAGCCCCAGCATTTT,CASSQVGPAGNQPQHF
.,.,TRBV2,TRBJ1-5,TGTGCCAGCCGGATGGGACAATCACAGCCCCAGCATTTT,CASRMGQSQPQHF
TRBD1,.,TRBV11-2,TRBJ1-1,TGTGCCAGCAGCGCGGGACAGGGTACGAGGATAGCTTTCTTT,CASSAGQGTRIAFF
TRBD1,.,TRBV9,TRBJ2-3,TGTGCCAGCAGCGTAGACATGGATGGGACAGTACCCACAGATACGCAGTATTTT,CASSVDMDGTVPTDTQYF
.,.,TRBV19,TRBJ2-2,TGTGCCAGTAGTATAGGACGAGGGTACGGGGAGCTGTTTTTT,CASSIGRGYGELFF
.,.,TRBV24-1,TRBJ2-2,TGTGCCACCAGTGATCCGGACTGGAACACCGGGGAGCTGTTTTTT,CATSDPDWNTGELFF
.,few,TRBV7-2,TRBJ2-7,TGTGCCAGCAGCTCAGGGGCCGGGACATATAACTACGAGCAGTACTTC,CASSSGAGTYNYEQYF
TRBD1,.,TRBV9,TRBJ2-4,TGTGCCAGCAGCGTGACAGGGACAGGGGCCAAAAACATTCAGTACTTC,CASSVTGTGAKNIQYF
.,.,TRBV7-9,TRBJ1-1,TGTGCCAGCAGCTTAGTTAATCCACCCCGGGCTTTCTTT,CASSLVNPPRAFF
.,.,TRBV18,TRBJ2-5,TGTGCCAGTAGTTATCGGGGGAAAGAGACCCAGTACTTC,CASSYRGKETQYF
.,.,TRBV7-3,TRBJ2-1,TGTGCCAGCAGTGACGTCAGGGTTTTGGGCAATGAGCAGTTCTTC,CASSDVRVLGNEQFF
.,.,TRBV2,TRBJ2-1,TGTGCCAGCAGTCCCCCCAGGGAGCAGTTCTTC,CASSPPREQFF
.,.,TRBV28,TRBJ1-1,TGTGCCAGCAGTTCGGGGGGCAAGAACACTGAAGCTTTCTTT,CASSSGGKNTEAFF
.,.,TRBV28,TRBJ1-2,TGTGCCAGCGGAATAGCTAAAGGAAGAGGCTACACCTTC,CASGIAKGRGYTF
.,.,TRBV12-3/TRBV12-4,TRBJ1-2,TGTGCCAGCAGTTTATACAGGGACTATGGCTACACCTTC,CASSLYRDYGYTF
.,.,TRBV3-1/TRBV3-2,TRBJ2-7,TGTGCCAGCAGCTGGACAGACTACGAGCAGTACTTC,CASSWTDYEQYF
.,.,TRBV12-3/TRBV12-4,TRBJ2-5,TGTGCCAGCAGTTTCGGAGGGGGGGCGACCCAGTACTTC,CASSFGGGATQYF